This is a list of T cell receptor beta chains from one sample in a study of graft-versus-host responses after intestinal transplantation. Antigens of these TCRs are unknown. TCRdb's table, derived via immunoSEQ multiplex PCR, lists solely in-frame clones and lacks some. The sample includes about 40,000 clones, 85% to 95% of them seen just once. The sample here was unstimulated CD8+ T cells sorted from spleen or lymph node cells, taken before transplant. The origin of the receptors is a human donor who was the organ donor for an intestinal transplant. The CDR3 runs from the conserved cysteine through the conserved F or W. Fields, in order: clone size, V gene, D gene, J gene, CDR3 protein, CDR3 DNA. The D gene is left open where the match is weak. The size field is filled for only some rows; it gives once, few, many or a size class.

NA	TRBV25-1	TRBD2	TRBJ2-5	CASSESGSGGEYQETQYF	TGTGCCAGCAGTGAATCAGGTAGCGGGGGGGAGTACCAAGAGACCCAGTACTTC
NA	TRBV7-9	TRBD2	TRBJ2-2	CASSLVRGGINTGELFF	TGTGCCAGCAGCTTAGTCCGGGGGGGAATTAACACCGGGGAGCTGTTTTTT
NA	TRBV5-4	TRBD1	TRBJ1-1	CASRRTGFTTEAFF	TGTGCCAGCAGGCGGACAGGGTTTACAACTGAAGCTTTCTTT
NA	TRBV4-1	NA	TRBJ2-1	CASSHIRSPWGNEQFF	TGCGCCAGCAGCCATATTAGGAGCCCCTGGGGGAATGAGCAGTTCTTC
NA	TRBV14	NA	TRBJ1-4	CASSQGLGGGTNEKLFF	TGTGCCAGCAGCCAAGGACTGGGAGGGGGGACTAATGAAAAACTGTTTTTT
NA	TRBV5-6	NA	TRBJ1-4	CASSFRTPNEKLFF	TGTGCCAGCAGCTTCAGGACCCCCAATGAAAAACTGTTTTTT
once	TRBV7-2	NA	TRBJ1-6	CASSLEAIPANSPLHF	TGTGCCAGCAGCTTAGAAGCCATCCCTGCCAATTCACCCCTCCACTTT
NA	TRBV4-1	NA	TRBJ2-2	CASSQDRGLPGELFF	TGCGCCAGCAGCCAAGATCGAGGGCTACCCGGGGAGCTGTTTTTT
NA	TRBV9	TRBD2	TRBJ2-3	CASSLGLAGDRSTDTQYF	TGTGCCAGCAGCCTGGGACTAGCGGGGGACCGGAGCACAGATACGCAGTATTTT
once	TRBV7-3	NA	TRBJ2-1	CASSSLGLLAYVDNEQFF	TGTGCCAGCAGCTCGTTGGGGCTTCTAGCTTATGTCGACAATGAGCAGTTCTTC
NA	TRBV7-6	TRBD1	TRBJ2-2	CASSLSTGVGTGELFF	TGTGCCAGCAGCTTATCGACAGGGGTGGGCACCGGGGAGCTGTTTTTT